Below are 15 T cell receptor beta chains sequenced from a single sample in a study of vaccination and CD4 T cells after COVID-19. No cognate antigen is known for these TCRs. The Oncomine TCR Beta short-read assay was applied to DNA of cultured CD4+ T cells. Via MiXCR, TCRdb re-called the PCR reads, giving one row per CDR3 protein. The data show 12,000 or so distinct CDR3 sequences, roughly 77% seen once. Indicated treatment: approximately nine-day PBMC culture with coronavirus spike peptide pools or control peptides (ViraFEST assay). The sequenced sample consisted of CD4+ T cells from blood, cultured in vitro. These receptors were taken from a human donor who had recovered from COVID-19.

The chain links TRBV6-1 to TRBJ1-2, with TRBD1 matching 8 bases. CDR1 MNHNS and CDR2 SASEGT come from the germline V gene. V lost 7 bases and J lost 5; bases outside the gene matches: 9. The length of the CDR3 is 14 residues. CDR3 sequence: CASILQGAEYGYTF. CDR3 sequence (DNA): TGTGCCAGCATTCTCCAGGGGGCGGAATATGGCTACACCTTC.

The chain employs TRBV9 and TRBJ1-2; D gene uncertain. The germline CDR1 and CDR2 sequences are SGDLS and YYNGEE. Trimming removed 6 bases at V and 7 bases at J, with 13 bases between. The CDR3 has 12 residues. This CDR3 reads CASMVPGSGYTF. The CDR3, as DNA: TGTGCCAGCATGGTCCCGGGTAGTGGCTACACCTTC.

V usage is TRBV19 and J usage is TRBJ1-5, with D hard to call. Germline-derived CDR1 and CDR2 are LNHDA and SQIVND (reference sequence). CDR3 size: 15 residues. V was cut by 7 bases and J by 0 bases, with 13 bases left in between. The CDR3 region has the DNA TGTGCCAGTACTGGCAGACTATATAGCAATCAGCCCCAGCATTTT. It translates to CASTGRLYSNQPQHF.

V is TRBV7-6 and J is TRBJ1-2; the match to TRBD1 covers 8 bases. Trimming took 4 bases from V and 6 from J; bases not matched to a gene: 7. Germline CDR1 and CDR2: SGHVS and FNYEAQ. The CDR3 totals 14 residues. The CDR3 protein is CASSWAGGGHGYTF. The DNA of the CDR3 is TGTGCCAGCAGCTGGGCAGGGGGCGGTCATGGCTACACCTTC.

About this clonotype: Its ends do not fully match the called genes, so a read error is possible. CDR3 sequence reads: CASRNSNQPQHF. The DNA of the CDR3 is TGCGCCAGCAGAAATAGCAATCAGCCCCAGCATTTT. The V and J genes are TRBV6-1 and TRBJ1-5; D is ambiguous. CDR1 MNHNS and CDR2 SASEGT come from the germline V gene. The CDR3 length is 12 residues.

V usage is TRBV19 and J usage is TRBJ1-5, with 7 nucleotides matching TRBD1. CDR1 is LNHDA, CDR2 SQIVND, per germline (reference sequence). J was trimmed by 0 bases and V by 3 bases; bases with no gene match: 2. The CDR3 runs to 15 residues. The CDR3 here is CASSMGDSSNQPQHF. Written as DNA, the CDR3 is TGTGCCAGTAGTATGGGGGACAGTAGCAATCAGCCCCAGCATTTT. Together with reference TRBV19 and TRBJ1-5, the CDR3 gives the full variable domain: DGGITQSPKYLFRKEGQNVTLSCEQNLNHDAMYWYRQDPGQGLRLIYYSQIVNDFQKGDIAEGYSVSREKKESFPLTVTSAQKNPTAFYLCASSMGDSSNQPQHFGDGTRLSIL.

A remark on this clonotype: The junction does not match germline at one end; this may be a read error. The chain couples TRBV7-2 to TRBJ1-1, with D possibly matching TRBD1 (5 bases). Per germline, CDR1 SGHTA and CDR2 FQGNSA. The CDR3 has 15 amino acids. The CDR3 DNA reads as TGCGCCAGCAGCCAAGATCTGGGGACGAACACTGAAGCTTTCTTT. This encodes CASSQDLGTNTEAFF.

A note on this clonotype: Since a far larger clone is one base different, this is likely a read error. This chain links TRBV6-4 with TRBJ1-2; D is ambiguous. V was pared by 6 bases and J by 7 bases, with 21 bases between. This CDR3 spans 15 amino acids. CDR1 MRHNA and CDR2 SNTAGT come from the germline V gene. CDR3 region: CASRAGKDFSSGYTF. The CDR3 bases are TGTGCCAGCAGGGCCGGGAAAGACTTTTCCTCTGGCTACACCTTC.

J is TRBJ1-1 and V is TRBV7-2; a weak D match, TRBD1 (5 bases). Germline values: CDR1 SGHTA, CDR2 FQGNSA. The germline V and J ends were trimmed by 2 bases and 3 bases, with 13 bases remaining between them. This CDR3 is 15 amino acids long. CDR3 bases: TGTGCCAGCAGCTTATTCTTTGGGGGGGACACTGAAGCTTTCTTT. Translated, it gives CASSLFFGGDTEAFF.

This clonotype was counted between two and nine times. The genes are TRBV20-1 and TRBJ2-6; no clear D gene. Deletions cut 0 bases from V and 4 bases from J, with 4 bases between. In germline, CDR1 is DFQATT, CDR2 SNEGSKA (reference sequence). This CDR3 has 13 amino acids. The DNA for the CDR3 is TGCAGTGCTAGAGATTTAGGGGCCAACGTCCTGACTTTC. The encoded protein is CSARDLGANVLTF.

The chain links TRBV24-1 to TRBJ2-5, with D perhaps TRBD1 or TRBD2 (5 bases each). This CDR3 spans 14 amino acids. Germline V gene sequence: CDR1 KGHDR, CDR2 SFDVKD. V shed 8 bases and J shed 1 base, with 13 bases lying between them. The CDR3 coding sequence is TGTGCCACCAAAGGCCGGGACCTCCAAGAGACCCAGTACTTC. Translation: CATKGRDLQETQYF.

The chain joins TRBV5-4 to TRBJ1-1, with TRBD1 matching 7 bases. The germline CDR1 and CDR2 sequences are SGHNT and YYREEE (reference sequence). The CDR3 runs to 15 residues. After removal of 4 bases from V and 0 bases from J, the junction contained 6 bases not matched to a gene. The CDR3 bases are TGTGCCAGCAGCCGAGGGGGCCCGATGAACACTGAAGCTTTCTTT. Its protein is CASSRGGPMNTEAFF.

The chain is built from TRBV7-9 and TRBJ1-5; TRBD1 might be the D (5 bases). Germline CDR1 reads SEHNR; CDR2 reads FQNEAQ (reference sequence). This CDR3 contains 17 residues. V lost 4 bases to trimming and J lost 3 bases, with 19 bases between them. CDR3 loop: CASSSGPKGGLNQPQHF. The CDR3 nucleotides are TGTGCCAGCAGCTCGGGGCCAAAGGGTGGTCTCAATCAGCCCCAGCATTTT.

The genes are TRBV6-2 or TRBV6-3 and TRBJ2-7; D is unclear. Germline V lookup: CDR1 MNHEY, CDR2 SVGEGT. Deletions cut 10 bases from V and 3 bases from J, with 4 bases between. This CDR3 contains 9 residues. CDR3 protein: CATVYEQYF. CDR3 nucleotides: TGTGCCACAGTCTACGAGCAGTACTTC.

This sequence joins TRBV6-2 or TRBV6-3 and TRBJ1-5; D possibly corresponds to TRBD1 (5 bases). This CDR3 is built from 15 residues. Looked up from germline, CDR1 is MNHEY and CDR2 is SVGEGT. Trimming cost V 2 bases and J 3 bases, with 11 bases left between them. In DNA form, the CDR3 reads TGTGCCAGCAGTTACGCGGGGGACCCCAATCAGCCCCAGCATTTT. Protein product: CASSYAGDPNQPQHF.